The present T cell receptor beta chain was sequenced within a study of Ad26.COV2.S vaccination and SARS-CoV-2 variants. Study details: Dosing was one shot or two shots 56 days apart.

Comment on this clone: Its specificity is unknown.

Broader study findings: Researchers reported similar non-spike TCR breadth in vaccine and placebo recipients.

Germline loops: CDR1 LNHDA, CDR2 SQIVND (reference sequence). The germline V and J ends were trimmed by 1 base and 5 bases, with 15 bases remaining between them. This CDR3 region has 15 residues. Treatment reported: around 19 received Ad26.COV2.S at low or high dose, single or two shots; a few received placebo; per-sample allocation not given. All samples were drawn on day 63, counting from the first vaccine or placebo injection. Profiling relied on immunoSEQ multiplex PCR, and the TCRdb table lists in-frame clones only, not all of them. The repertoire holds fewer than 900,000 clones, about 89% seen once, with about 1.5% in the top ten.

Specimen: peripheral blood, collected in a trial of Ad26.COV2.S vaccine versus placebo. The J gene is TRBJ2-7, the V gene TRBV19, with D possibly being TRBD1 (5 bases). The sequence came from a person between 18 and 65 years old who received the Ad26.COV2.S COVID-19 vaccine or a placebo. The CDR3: CASSIGPAGMNEQYF. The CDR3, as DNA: TGTGCCAGTAGTATAGGCCCAGCAGGGATGAACGAGCAGTACTTC.